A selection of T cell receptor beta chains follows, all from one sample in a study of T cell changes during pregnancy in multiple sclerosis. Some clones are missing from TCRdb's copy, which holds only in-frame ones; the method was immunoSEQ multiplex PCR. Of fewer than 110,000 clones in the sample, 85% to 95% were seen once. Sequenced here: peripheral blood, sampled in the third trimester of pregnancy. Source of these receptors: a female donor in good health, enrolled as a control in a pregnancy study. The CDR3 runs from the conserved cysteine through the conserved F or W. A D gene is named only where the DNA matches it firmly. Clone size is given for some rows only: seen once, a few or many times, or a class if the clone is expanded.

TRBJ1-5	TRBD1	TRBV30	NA	CAWNPGQGDGQPQHF	TGTGCCTGGAACCCGGGACAGGGCGACGGACAGCCCCAGCATTTT
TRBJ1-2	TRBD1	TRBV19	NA	CASSHGQERGYTF	TGTGCCAGTAGCCATGGACAGGAACGTGGCTACACCTTC
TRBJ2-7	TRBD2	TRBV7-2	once	CASSGAGGAYEQYF	TGTGCCAGCAGCGGAGCCGGGGGGGCCTACGAGCAGTACTTC
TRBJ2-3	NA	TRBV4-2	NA	CASSPAGTRGTDTQYF	TGTGCCAGCAGCCCGGCGGGGACCCGAGGCACAGATACGCAGTATTTT
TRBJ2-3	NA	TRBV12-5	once	CASGFGGGADTQYF	TGTGCTAGTGGTTTTGGGGGAGGCGCAGATACGCAGTATTTT
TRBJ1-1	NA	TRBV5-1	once	CASSINGQGKSEAFF	TGCGCCAGCAGCATCAACGGGCAGGGGAAGAGTGAAGCTTTCTTT
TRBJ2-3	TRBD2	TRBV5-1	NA	CASGGGTDTQYF	TGCGCCAGCGGGGGGGGCACAGATACGCAGTATTTT
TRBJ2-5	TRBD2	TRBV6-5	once	CASRSGTSQETQYF	TGTGCCAGCAGGTCCGGGACTAGCCAAGAGACCCAGTACTTC
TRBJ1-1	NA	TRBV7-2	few	CASSLSAGGNTEAFF	TGTGCCAGCAGCTTATCGGCAGGAGGGAACACTGAAGCTTTCTTT
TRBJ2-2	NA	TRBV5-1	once	CASSGEGTGELFF	TGCGCCAGCAGCGGTGAGGGCACCGGGGAGCTGTTTTTT
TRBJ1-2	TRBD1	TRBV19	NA	CASSPDREGNYGYTF	TGTGCCAGTAGTCCGGACAGGGAGGGTAACTATGGCTACACCTTC
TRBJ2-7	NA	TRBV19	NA	CATATNHQFSSYEQYF	TGTGCCACCGCCACGAACCACCAATTTAGCTCCTACGAGCAGTACTTC
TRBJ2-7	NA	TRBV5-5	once	CASSSLKDFQRRYF	TGTGCCAGCAGCTCCCTTAAGGACTTCCAGCGTCGGTACTTC
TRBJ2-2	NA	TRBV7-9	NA	CASSLAETNTGELFF	TGTGCCAGCAGCTTAGCCGAGACGAACACCGGGGAGCTGTTTTTT
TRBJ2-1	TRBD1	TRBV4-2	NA	CASSQDWDRDYNEQFF	TGTGCCAGCAGCCAAGATTGGGACAGGGACTACAATGAGCAGTTCTTC
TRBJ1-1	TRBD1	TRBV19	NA	CASNVQGAMNTEAFF	TGTGCCAGTAACGTTCAGGGGGCGATGAACACTGAAGCTTTCTTT
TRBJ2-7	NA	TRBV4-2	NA	CASSHPLAWPSYEQYF	TGTGCCAGCAGCCATCCTCTAGCTTGGCCCTCCTACGAGCAGTACTTC
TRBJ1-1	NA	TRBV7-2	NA	CASSLPGNTEAFF	TGTGCCAGCAGCTTACCCGGGAACACTGAAGCTTTCTTT
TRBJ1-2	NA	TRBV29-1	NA	CSVVTEWGYTF	TGCAGCGTAGTAACAGAGTGGGGCTACACCTTC
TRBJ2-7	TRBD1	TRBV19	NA	CASRSQGANGEQYF	TGTGCCAGTAGAAGTCAGGGGGCGAACGGCGAGCAGTACTTC
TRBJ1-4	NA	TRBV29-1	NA	CSVLQETNEKLFF	TGCAGCGTTTTACAGGAGACTAATGAAAAACTGTTTTTT
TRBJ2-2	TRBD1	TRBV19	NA	CASSMGTGGTGELFF	TGTGCCAGTAGTATGGGGACAGGTGGGACCGGGGAGCTGTTTTTT
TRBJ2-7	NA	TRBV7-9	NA	CASSLIQISYEQYF	TGTGCCAGCAGCTTAATTCAGATCTCCTACGAGCAGTACTTC
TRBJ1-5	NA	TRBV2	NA	CASSRGTEYHPQHF	TGTGCCAGCAGCAGGGGTACGGAGTATCATCCCCAGCATTTT
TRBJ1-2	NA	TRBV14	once	CASSQSGVGYTF	TGTGCCAGCAGCCAGTCCGGGGTTGGCTACACCTTC
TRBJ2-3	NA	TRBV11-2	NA	CASSLYPGPTDTQYF	TGTGCCAGCAGCTTATACCCAGGCCCCACAGATACGCAGTATTTT
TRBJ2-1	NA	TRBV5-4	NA	CASSSPTGHPVKQFF	TGTGCCAGCAGCTCACCAACGGGACATCCTGTCAAGCAGTTCTTC
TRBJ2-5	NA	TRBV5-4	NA	CASSLVAEGETQYF	TGTGCCAGCAGCTTGGTCGCGGAGGGGGAGACCCAGTACTTC
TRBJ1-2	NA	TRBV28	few	CASSLEQDYGYTF	TGTGCCAGCAGTTTGGAACAGGACTATGGCTACACCTTC
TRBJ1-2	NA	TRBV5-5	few	CASSLQRTEFYGYTF	TGTGCCAGCAGCCTCCAACGGACAGAATTCTATGGCTACACCTTC
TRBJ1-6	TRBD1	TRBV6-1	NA	CASSEFRTGAYNSPLHF	TGTGCCAGCAGTGAATTCCGGACAGGAGCTTATAATTCACCCCTCCACTTT
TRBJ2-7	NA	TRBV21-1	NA	CASSKRGQGVYF	TGTGCCAGCAGCAAAAGAGGGCAGGGGGTGTACTTC
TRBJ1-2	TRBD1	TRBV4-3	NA	CASSQDGGQGYGYTF	TGCGCCAGCAGCCAAGATGGGGGACAGGGATATGGCTACACCTTC
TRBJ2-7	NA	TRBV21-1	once	CASSKVELAGGYAYEQYF	TGTGCCAGCAGCAAAGTTGAGCTAGCGGGGGGTTACGCCTACGAGCAGTACTTC